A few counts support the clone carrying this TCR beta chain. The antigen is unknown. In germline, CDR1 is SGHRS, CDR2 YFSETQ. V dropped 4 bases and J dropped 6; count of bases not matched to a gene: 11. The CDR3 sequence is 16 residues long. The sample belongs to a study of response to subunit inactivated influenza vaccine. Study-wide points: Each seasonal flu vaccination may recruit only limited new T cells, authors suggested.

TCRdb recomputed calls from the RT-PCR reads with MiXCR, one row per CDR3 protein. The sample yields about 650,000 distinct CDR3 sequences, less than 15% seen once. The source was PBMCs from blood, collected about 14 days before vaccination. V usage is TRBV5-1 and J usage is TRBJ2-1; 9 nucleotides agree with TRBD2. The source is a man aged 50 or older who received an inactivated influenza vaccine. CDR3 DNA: TGCGCCAGCAGCCCGGCCACCGGGACTAGCATCAATGAGCAGTTCTTC. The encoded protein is CASSPATGTSINEQFF.